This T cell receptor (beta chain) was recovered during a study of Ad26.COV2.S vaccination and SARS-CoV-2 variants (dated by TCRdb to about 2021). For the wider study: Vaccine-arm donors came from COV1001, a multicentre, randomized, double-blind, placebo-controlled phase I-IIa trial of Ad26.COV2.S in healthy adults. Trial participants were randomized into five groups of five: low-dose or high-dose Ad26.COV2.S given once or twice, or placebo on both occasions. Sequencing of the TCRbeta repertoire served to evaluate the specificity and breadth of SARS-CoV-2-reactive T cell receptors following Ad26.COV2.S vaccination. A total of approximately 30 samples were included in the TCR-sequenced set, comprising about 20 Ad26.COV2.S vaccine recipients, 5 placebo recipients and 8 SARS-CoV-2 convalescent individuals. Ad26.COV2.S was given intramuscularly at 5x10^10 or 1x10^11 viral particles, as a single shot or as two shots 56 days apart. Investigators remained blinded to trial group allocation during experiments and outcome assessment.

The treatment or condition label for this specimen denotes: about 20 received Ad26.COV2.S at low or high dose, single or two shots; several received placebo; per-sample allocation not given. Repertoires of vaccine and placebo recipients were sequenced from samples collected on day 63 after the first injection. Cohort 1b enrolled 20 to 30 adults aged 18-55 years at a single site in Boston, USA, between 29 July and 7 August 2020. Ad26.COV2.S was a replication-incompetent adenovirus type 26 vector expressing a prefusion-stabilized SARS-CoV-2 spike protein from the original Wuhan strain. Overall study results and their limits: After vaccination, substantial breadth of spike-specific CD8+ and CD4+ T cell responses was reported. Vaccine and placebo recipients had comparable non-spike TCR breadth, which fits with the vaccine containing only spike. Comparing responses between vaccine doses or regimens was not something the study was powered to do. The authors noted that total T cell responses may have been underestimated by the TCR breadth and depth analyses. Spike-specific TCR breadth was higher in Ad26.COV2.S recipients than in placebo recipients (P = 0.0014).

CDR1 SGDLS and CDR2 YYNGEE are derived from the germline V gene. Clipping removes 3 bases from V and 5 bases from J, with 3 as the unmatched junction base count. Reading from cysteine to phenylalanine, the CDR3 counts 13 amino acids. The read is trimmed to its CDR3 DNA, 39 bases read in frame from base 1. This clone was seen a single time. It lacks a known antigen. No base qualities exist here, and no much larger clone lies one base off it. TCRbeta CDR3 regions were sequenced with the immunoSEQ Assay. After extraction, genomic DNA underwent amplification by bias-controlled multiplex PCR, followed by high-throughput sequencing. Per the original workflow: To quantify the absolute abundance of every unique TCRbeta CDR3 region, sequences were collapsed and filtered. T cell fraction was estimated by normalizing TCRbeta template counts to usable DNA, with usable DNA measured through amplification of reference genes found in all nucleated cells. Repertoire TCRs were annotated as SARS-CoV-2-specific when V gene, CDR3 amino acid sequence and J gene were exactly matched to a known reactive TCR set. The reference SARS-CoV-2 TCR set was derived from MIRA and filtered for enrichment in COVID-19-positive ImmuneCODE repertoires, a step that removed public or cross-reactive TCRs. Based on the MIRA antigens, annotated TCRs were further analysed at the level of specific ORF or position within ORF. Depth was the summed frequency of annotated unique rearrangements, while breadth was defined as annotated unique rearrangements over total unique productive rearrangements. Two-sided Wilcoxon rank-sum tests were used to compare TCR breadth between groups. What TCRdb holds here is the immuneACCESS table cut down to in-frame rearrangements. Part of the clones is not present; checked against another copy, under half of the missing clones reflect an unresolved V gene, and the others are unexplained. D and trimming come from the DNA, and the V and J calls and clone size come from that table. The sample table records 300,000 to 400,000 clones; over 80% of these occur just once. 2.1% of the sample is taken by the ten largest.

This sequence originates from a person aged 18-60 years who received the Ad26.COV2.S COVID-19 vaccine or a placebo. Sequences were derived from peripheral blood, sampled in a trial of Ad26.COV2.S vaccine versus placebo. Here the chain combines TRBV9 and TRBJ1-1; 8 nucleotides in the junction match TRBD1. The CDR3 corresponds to CASSGRGRTEAFF. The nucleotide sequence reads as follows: TGTGCCAGCAGCGGCAGGGGGCGAACTGAAGCTTTCTTT.